The clone carrying this TCR beta chain was found many times. Its matching antigen is unknown. The data are from a study of identical twins. Germline-derived CDR1 and CDR2 are SGDLS and YYNGEE. CDR3 length: 13 amino acids. The trim removed 4 bases at V and 8 bases at J, leaving 6 bases unmatched. Donors uniformly comprised healthy Caucasians. Notes on the study in general: Researchers reported excess low generation probability among twin-shared out-of-frame alpha sequences. Insertions were fewer in abundant cord blood beta clonotypes, whereas memory repertoires showed none of this pattern. These conclusions were based on statistical analysis (cross-sectional, not following the same donors).

Each CDR3 protein is one row after TCRdb ran MiXCR on the 5' RACE reads. The sample lists about 900,000 distinct CDR3 sequences; roughly an eighth were seen once. This same sample was also part of a study on yellow fever vaccine responses in identical twins.

Sequencing was performed on PBMCs. The rearrangement links TRBV9 to TRBJ1-1; TRBD1 agrees at 9 bases. This clonotype was obtained from a woman in her late teens or twenties in good health. In DNA, the CDR3 is TGTGCCAGCAGCAGGCGGGACAGGGACGAAGCTTTCTTT. Translation gives CASSRRDRDEAFF.